The text below deals with one TCR beta chain. The data belong to a study of blood T cell repertoires in COVID-19. This CDR3 comprises 13 residues. Trimming left V 0 bases short and J 7 bases short, with 7 bases between. CDR1 and CDR2 (germline): LGHDT, YNNKEL (reference sequence). Per the authors' pipeline: Amplification from reference gene primers served as the basis for estimated nucleated cell counts. The protocol was immunoSEQ multiplex PCR, while the TCRdb copy is restricted to in-frame clones and leaves out a portion. V and J calls and clone size are those listed in that table; D and trimming were worked out from the DNA. Of approximately 200,000 clones listed, roughly nine tenths were seen once; the top ten hold about 2%.

This chain uses TRBV3-1 (or the pseudogene TRBV3-2) with TRBJ2-1; D gene uncertain. This TCR derives from a man in his 70s with active or convalescent COVID-19. Sequenced material: peripheral blood. CDR3 DNA sequence: TGTGCCAGCAGCCAAGACGCTACTAATGAGCAGTTCTTC. Its protein product is CASSQDATNEQFF.